The next 27 T cell receptor beta chains were all read from a single sample in a study of early T cells in non-severe SARS-CoV-2 infection. TCRdb re-derived calls from the 5' RACE reads in MiXCR, one entry per CDR3 protein. The sample lists 35,000 to 50,000 distinct CDR3 sequences, 5% to 6.5% occurring once. Here the sequenced sample was whole blood, taken at baseline. These receptors originate from an adult who was a healthcare worker with PCR-confirmed SARS-CoV-2 infection or an uninfected control (not recorded which).

This clonotype was recorded many times. DNA for the CDR3: TGTGCCAGCAGCTTGACTAGCGTGGGAGAGACCCAGTACTTC. The encoded protein is CASSLTSVGETQYF. This sequence joins TRBV2 and TRBJ2-5, with 8 bases matching TRBD2. CDR3 length: 14 amino acids. The germline gives CDR1 SNHLY, CDR2 FYNNEI. With 6 bases clipped from V and 4 bases from J, the junction kept 7 bases outside the gene matches.

This clonotype was seen ten or more times. The chain joins TRBV12-3 or TRBV12-4 to TRBJ1-1, with D perhaps matching TRBD1 (6 bases). The V end lost 4 bases, the J end lost 11 bases, and 23 bases lay between the germline ends. The CDR3 covers 15 residues. The CDR3 DNA reads TGTGCCAGCAGTTCAAAACACAGGGTTTATTTGGGGGCTTTCTTT. Protein: CASSSKHRVYLGAFF.

This clonotype showed up just a few times. This chain links TRBV12-3 or TRBV12-4 with TRBJ1-3; a weak D match, TRBD1 (5 bases). The V end lost 8 bases, the J end lost 0 bases, and 17 bases lay between the germline ends. The CDR3 is made up of 16 amino acids. CDR3 protein: CASGRRGGFSGNTIYF. The CDR3 DNA is TGTGCCAGCGGCAGAAGGGGTGGGTTCTCTGGAAACACCATATATTTT.

This clonotype has at least ten counts. The chain uses TRBV20-1 and TRBJ2-7, with TRBD1 identical over 10 bases. J gave up 6 bases and V 6 bases, and 11 bases lay outside the gene matches. The CDR3 is 14 amino acids. Germline V CDR1 and CDR2: DFQATT, SNEGSKA (reference sequence). The CDR3 loop reads CSAPIDRTGGEQYF. The CDR3 coding sequence is TGCAGTGCCCCCATCGATAGGACAGGGGGCGAGCAGTACTTC.

This clonotype showed up many times. The V and J genes are TRBV7-9 and TRBJ1-6, with 7 bases lining up with TRBD1. The J segment lost 8 bases and the V segment lost 6 bases, leaving 4 bases of the junction unmatched. CDR1 SEHNR and CDR2 FQNEAQ come from the germline V gene (reference sequence). This CDR3 contains 13 residues. CDR3 bases: TGTGCCAGCAGACGGACAGGTTATTCACCCCTCCACTTT. This translates into CASRRTGYSPLHF.

This clonotype turned up a few times. This chain links TRBV5-1 with TRBJ2-7, with unresolved D. V dropped 4 bases and J dropped 0 bases, with 8 bases sitting between them. The CDR3 totals 13 residues. Germline V lookup: CDR1 SGHRS, CDR2 YFSETQ. The CDR3 region is CASSTAPSYEQYF. In DNA form, the CDR3 reads TGCGCCAGCAGCACAGCACCCTCCTACGAGCAGTACTTC.

This clonotype was counted ten times or more. The chain is built from TRBV18 and TRBJ2-3, with 10 bases that match TRBD1. Per germline, CDR1 KGHSH and CDR2 LQKENI. Unmatched junction bases numbered 4, after V lost 4 bases and J lost 3 bases. The CDR3 consists of 15 residues. The CDR3 nucleotides are TGTGCCAGCTCACGGGGACAGGGGCAGACAGATACGCAGTATTTT. Protein: CASSRGQGQTDTQYF.

The sample holds many counts of this clonotype. The chain joins TRBV6-5 to TRBJ2-7, with D unresolved. With 5 bases removed from V and 1 base from J, the gap between germline ends came to 12 bases. The CDR3 consists of 14 residues. Germline CDR1 MNHEY, CDR2 SVGAGI. The CDR3 loop is CASSPNGRSYEQYF. The CDR3 region has the DNA TGTGCCAGCAGTCCTAACGGACGGTCCTACGAGCAGTACTTC.

In this sample, this clonotype turned up many times. The chain links TRBV12-3 or TRBV12-4 to TRBJ2-7, with 9 bases aligning to TRBD1. The ends lost 4 bases at V and 2 bases at J; junction bases unmatched: 3. This CDR3 is built from 14 residues. The CDR3 DNA is TGTGCCAGCAGTTCCTGGGACAGGGCCTACGAGCAGTACTTC. Its protein product is CASSSWDRAYEQYF.

This clonotype was seen at least ten times. The chain recombines TRBV15 with TRBJ1-5; D is perhaps TRBD1 (5 bases). The germline V gene encodes CDR1 LNHNV and CDR2 YYDKDF (reference sequence). V was shortened by 0 bases and J by 6 bases, with 9 bases between the two germline ends. The CDR3 length is 14 residues. The CDR3 DNA is TGTGCCACCAGCAGAGACCAGGGAGGTCAGCCCCAGCATTTT. Translated: CATSRDQGGQPQHF.

This chain connects TRBV5-6 to TRBJ2-2, with 7 bases fitting TRBD2. CDR1 SGHDT and CDR2 YYEEEE come from the germline V gene. The CDR3 length is 18 residues. The junction had 16 bases not matched to a gene; V was cut back by 3 bases and J by 5 bases. CDR3 amino acids: CASSSTRGGQQKTGELFF. For the CDR3, the DNA is TGTGCCAGCAGCTCCACACGCGGGGGTCAGCAAAAAACCGGGGAGCTGTTTTTT.

This clonotype was seen repeatedly, ten times or more. This sequence joins TRBV18 and TRBJ1-1; D gene unclear. The CDR3 contains 13 residues. Trimming removed 1 base at V and 1 base at J, with 4 bases between. Germline lookup yields CDR1 KGHSH and CDR2 LQKENI. The CDR3 here is CASSPHKNTEAFF. The CDR3 DNA follows: TGTGCCAGCTCACCACACAAGAACACTGAAGCTTTCTTT. Combining the CDR3 with reference TRBV18 and TRBJ1-1 gives the whole variable domain NAGVMQNPRHLVRRRGQEARLRCSPMKGHSHVYWYRQLPEEGLKFMVYLQKENIIDESGMPKERFSAEFPKEGPSILRIQQVVRGDSAAYFCASSPHKNTEAFFGQGTRLTVV.

This clonotype was observed many times. This chain connects TRBV20-1 to TRBJ1-2; TRBD1 matches at 9 bases. V dropped 1 base and J dropped 4; count of bases not matched to a gene: 4. In germline, CDR1 is DFQATT, CDR2 SNEGSKA (reference sequence). This CDR3 has 14 residues. In DNA form, the CDR3 reads TGCAGTGCTAGAGGGACAGGGGTCCCCTATGGCTACACCTTC. Translating it yields CSARGTGVPYGYTF.

This clonotype was detected ten times or more. The CDR3 region has the DNA TGTGCCAGCAGTCTTACTACAGGGGTTAATTCACCCCTCCACTTT. Protein sequence: CASSLTTGVNSPLHF. This chain joins TRBV6-5 and TRBJ1-6; 7 bases are a match to TRBD1. The CDR3 is made up of 15 amino acids. Looked up from germline, CDR1 is MNHEY and CDR2 is SVGAGI. V lost 5 bases and J lost 6; bases outside the gene matches: 7.

This clonotype has ten or more counts. The gene calls are TRBV18 and TRBJ1-1; weak D call: TRBD1 (5 bases). Germline V gene sequence: CDR1 KGHSH, CDR2 LQKENI. The CDR3 runs 17 residues. V lost 0 bases and J 1 base, leaving 15 bases between the germline ends. The CDR3 sequence is CASSPPVGRGANTEAFF. CDR3 in DNA: TGTGCCAGCTCACCACCGGTTGGTAGAGGGGCGAACACTGAAGCTTTCTTT. The full variable domain, in which reference TRBV18 and TRBJ1-1 provide the parts outside the CDR3, is NAGVMQNPRHLVRRRGQEARLRCSPMKGHSHVYWYRQLPEEGLKFMVYLQKENIIDESGMPKERFSAEFPKEGPSILRIQQVVRGDSAAYFCASSPPVGRGANTEAFFGQGTRLTVV.

This clonotype was found a few times. The rearrangement links TRBV5-1 to TRBJ2-5; 10 bases agree with TRBD2. Per the germline V gene, CDR1 is SGHRS and CDR2 is YFSETQ. Unmatched junction bases numbered 5, after V lost 4 bases and J lost 5 bases. The CDR3 consists of 14 residues. CDR3 coding DNA: TGCGCCAGCAGCCTGATGACTAGCGGGGAGACCCAGTACTTC. Encoded protein: CASSLMTSGETQYF.

This clonotype was seen repeatedly, ten times or more. V gene TRBV7-2 combines with J gene TRBJ2-7; 10 nucleotides line up with TRBD2. Trimming cost V 3 bases and J 1 base; bases outside gene matches: 3. The CDR3 extends over 15 amino acids. Germline V gene lookup returns CDR1 SGHTA and CDR2 FQGNSA. CDR3 loop: CASSFSGGPSYEQYF. CDR3 in DNA: TGTGCCAGCAGCTTTAGCGGGGGGCCTTCCTACGAGCAGTACTTC.

This clonotype was observed a few times. The chain links TRBV12-3 or TRBV12-4 to TRBJ1-2; D gene unclear. V lost 1 base and J lost 5, with 14 bases in between. The CDR3 length is 15 residues. CDR3 nucleotide sequence: TGTGCCAGCAGTTTAGTAGCTGGCAGCTCATATGGCTACACCTTC. Amino acid sequence: CASSLVAGSSYGYTF.

The table lists this clonotype with many counts. The chain combines TRBV28 with TRBJ1-1, with TRBD1 matching over 7 bases. This CDR3 contains 14 residues. Trimming at V came to 7 bases and at J to 3 bases, leaving 8 bases not matched to a gene. Germline V CDR1 and CDR2: MDHEN, SYDVKM. The CDR3 protein is CASKIGGWDTEAFF. For the CDR3, the DNA is TGTGCCAGCAAAATAGGGGGCTGGGACACTGAAGCTTTCTTT.

This chain uses TRBV6-5 with TRBJ1-4; 8 positions agree with TRBD1. Germline CDR1 and CDR2: MNHEY and SVGAGI. The CDR3 spans 13 residues. V dropped 9 bases and J dropped 4; count of bases not matched to a gene: 4. The CDR3 nucleotides read TGTGCCAGTGCCAGGGGGCTTAATGAAAAACTGTTTTTT. Translating it yields CASARGLNEKLFF.

This clonotype was counted at least ten times. The chain uses TRBV7-2 and TRBJ2-5, with D possibly being TRBD2 (6 bases). Germline CDR1 and CDR2: SGHTA and FQGNSA. The CDR3 covers 13 residues. Trimming cost V 1 base and J 5 bases, with 8 bases left between them. This CDR3 reads CASSLVRGETQYF. CDR3 bases: TGTGCCAGCAGCTTAGTACGGGGGGAGACCCAGTACTTC.

This clonotype was recorded a few times. The chain recombines TRBV19 with TRBJ2-7; the D gene is possibly TRBD1 (6 bases). The CDR3 loop spans 14 amino acids. Germline V gene sequence: CDR1 LNHDA, CDR2 SQIVND (reference sequence). V lost 2 bases and J 4 bases, leaving 12 bases between the germline ends. The CDR3 bases are TGTGCCAGTAGTATATACCCAGGGGAGTACGAGCAGTACTTC. It specifies CASSIYPGEYEQYF.

The gene calls are TRBV7-9 and TRBJ1-2; 12 nucleotides align to TRBD1. Germline V gives CDR1 SEHNR, CDR2 FQNEAQ (reference sequence). The length of the CDR3 is 12 residues. The V and J ends lost 11 bases and 5 bases, in that order; junction bases with no gene match: 3. The CDR3 reads CAGTGGSYGYTF. CDR3 nucleotides: TGTGCCGGGACAGGGGGCTCTTATGGCTACACCTTC.

This clonotype came up once. Given a much more abundant clone one base away, this may be a read error. The chain employs TRBV19 and TRBJ1-5; D may be TRBD1 (5 bases). The germline gives CDR1 LNHDA, CDR2 SQIVND (reference sequence). Trimming stripped 6 bases from V and 0 bases from J, with 15 bases between. This CDR3 has 16 residues. CDR3 loop: CASRQDAGDSNQPQHF. CDR3 DNA sequence: TGTGCCAGTAGACAGGATGCGGGAGATAGCAATCAGCCCCAGCATTTT.

This clonotype was observed at least ten times. The chain recombines TRBV6-2 or TRBV6-3 with TRBJ2-1, with TRBD2 as a possible D gene (7 bases). CDR1 is MNHEY, CDR2 SVGEGT, per germline. V was trimmed by 0 bases and J by 11 bases, leaving 14 bases between them. This CDR3 contains 14 residues. For the CDR3, the DNA is TGTGCCAGCAGTTACTCGATTGCCGGGGGGCAGCAGTTCTTC. This translates into CASSYSIAGGQQFF.

Concerning this clonotype: The germline gene is not matched at one end of the junction; a read error may be the cause. The chain combines TRBV2 with TRBJ1-6; 9 bases match TRBD1. Germline CDR1 SNHLY, CDR2 FYNNEI. The CDR3 consists of 15 residues. The CDR3 region is CASRTGGNINSPLHF. The CDR3 DNA sequence: TGTGCCAGCAGGACAGGGGGTAATATAAATTCACCCCTCCATTTT.

The chain combines TRBV6-5 with TRBJ2-5; D ambiguous. V lost 2 bases to trimming and J lost 2 bases, with 6 bases between them. The CDR3 loop spans 13 amino acids. Germline V gene data show CDR1 as MNHEY and CDR2 as SVGAGI. The CDR3 is CASSYDLQETQYF. The CDR3 DNA is TGTGCCAGCAGTTACGACTTACAAGAGACCCAGTACTTC.